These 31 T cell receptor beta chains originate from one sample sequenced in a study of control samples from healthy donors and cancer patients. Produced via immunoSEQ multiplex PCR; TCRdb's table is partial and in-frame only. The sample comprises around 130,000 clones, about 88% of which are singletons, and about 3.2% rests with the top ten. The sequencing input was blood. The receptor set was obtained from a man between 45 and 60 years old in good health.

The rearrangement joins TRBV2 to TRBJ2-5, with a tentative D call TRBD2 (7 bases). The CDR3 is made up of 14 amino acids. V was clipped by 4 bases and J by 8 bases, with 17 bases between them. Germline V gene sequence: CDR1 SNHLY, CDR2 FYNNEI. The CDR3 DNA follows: TGTGCCAGCAGTGGCAGTGGCGGGGGCGAAACCCAGTACTTC. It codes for CASSGSGGGETQYF.

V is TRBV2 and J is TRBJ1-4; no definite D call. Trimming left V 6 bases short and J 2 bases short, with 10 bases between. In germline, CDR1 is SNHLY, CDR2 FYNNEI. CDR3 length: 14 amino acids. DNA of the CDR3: TGTGCCAGCAGCGCGAGTGTCACTAATGAAAAACTGTTTTTT. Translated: CASSASVTNEKLFF. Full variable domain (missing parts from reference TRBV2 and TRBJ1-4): EPEVTQTPSHQVTQMGQEVILRCVPISNHLYFYWYRQILGQKVEFLVSFYNNEISEKSEIFDDQFSVERPDGSNFTLKIRSTKLEDSAMYFCASSASVTNEKLFFGSGTQLSVL.

CDR3 bases: TGTGCCAGCAGCGTACTGCCGATCTCCGAGCAGTACTTC. Its protein is CASSVLPISEQYF. The rearrangement links TRBV9 to TRBJ2-7; no firm D call. From germline, CDR1 is SGDLS and CDR2 YYNGEE. Trimming stripped 1 base from V and 6 bases from J, with 11 bases between. The CDR3 sequence is 13 residues long. Full variable domain (outside the CDR3, taken from reference TRBV9 and TRBJ2-7): DSGVTQTPKHLITATGQRVTLRCSPRSGDLSVYWYQQSLDQGLQFLIQYYNGEERAKGNILERFSAQQFPDLHSELNLSSLELGDSALYFCASSVLPISEQYFGPGTRLTVT.

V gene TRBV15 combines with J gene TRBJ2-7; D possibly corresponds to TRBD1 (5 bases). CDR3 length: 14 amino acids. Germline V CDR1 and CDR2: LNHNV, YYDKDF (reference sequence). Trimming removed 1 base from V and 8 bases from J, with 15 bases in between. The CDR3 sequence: CATSRADAGLKQYF. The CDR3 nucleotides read TGTGCCACCAGCAGAGCGGACGCAGGGTTGAAGCAGTACTTC.

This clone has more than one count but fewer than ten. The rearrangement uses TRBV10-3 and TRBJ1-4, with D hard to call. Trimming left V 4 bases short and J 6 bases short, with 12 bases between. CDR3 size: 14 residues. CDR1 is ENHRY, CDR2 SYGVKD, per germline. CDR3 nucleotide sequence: TGTGCCATCAGTGCCTCGGGGAGTGATGAAAAACTGTTTTTT. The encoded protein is CAISASGSDEKLFF.

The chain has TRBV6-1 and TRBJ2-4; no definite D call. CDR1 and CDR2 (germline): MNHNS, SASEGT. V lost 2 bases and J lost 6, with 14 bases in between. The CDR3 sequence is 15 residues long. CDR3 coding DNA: TGTGCCAGCAGTGAATCGATAGTCCGACTAAACATTCAGTACTTC. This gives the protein CASSESIVRLNIQYF.

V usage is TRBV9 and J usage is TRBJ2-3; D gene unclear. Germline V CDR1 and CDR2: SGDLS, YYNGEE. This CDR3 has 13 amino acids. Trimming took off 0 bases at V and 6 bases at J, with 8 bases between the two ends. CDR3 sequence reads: CASSVGGSDTQYF. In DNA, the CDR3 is TGTGCCAGCAGCGTAGGAGGATCGGATACGCAGTATTTT.

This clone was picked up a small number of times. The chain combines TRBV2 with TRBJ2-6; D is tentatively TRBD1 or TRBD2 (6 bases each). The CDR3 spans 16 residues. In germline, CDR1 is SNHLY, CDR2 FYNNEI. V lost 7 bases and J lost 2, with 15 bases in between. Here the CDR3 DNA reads TGTGCCAGCACTAAAGTCGGGGGCCCTGGGGCCAACGTCCTGACTTTC. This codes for CASTKVGGPGANVLTF.

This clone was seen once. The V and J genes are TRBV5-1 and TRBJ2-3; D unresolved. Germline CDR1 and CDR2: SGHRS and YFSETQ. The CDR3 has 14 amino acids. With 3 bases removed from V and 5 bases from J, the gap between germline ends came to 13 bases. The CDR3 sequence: CASSSSSTGDTQYF. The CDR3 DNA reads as TGCGCCAGCAGCTCCTCGTCCACCGGAGATACGCAGTATTTT.

CDR3 in amino acids: CATWDASYEQYF. The CDR3 DNA follows: TGTGCCACCTGGGACGCCTCCTACGAGCAGTACTTC. This sequence joins TRBV7-9 and TRBJ2-7; D might be TRBD1 or TRBD2, each matching 5 bases. V was cut by 10 bases and J by 0 bases, with 10 bases left in between. The germline gives CDR1 SEHNR, CDR2 FQNEAQ (reference sequence). The length of the CDR3 is 12 residues.

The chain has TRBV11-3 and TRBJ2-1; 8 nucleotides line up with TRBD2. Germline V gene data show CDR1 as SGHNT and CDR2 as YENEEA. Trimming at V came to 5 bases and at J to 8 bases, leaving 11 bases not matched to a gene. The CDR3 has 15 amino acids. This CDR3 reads CASSPGTSISDEQFF. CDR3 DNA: TGTGCCAGCAGCCCCGGGACTAGTATATCCGATGAGCAGTTCTTC.

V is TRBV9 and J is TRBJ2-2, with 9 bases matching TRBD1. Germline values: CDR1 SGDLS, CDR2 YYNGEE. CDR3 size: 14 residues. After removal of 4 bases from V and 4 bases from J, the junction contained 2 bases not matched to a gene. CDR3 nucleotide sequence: TGTGCCAGCAGCCGGGGACAGGGCACCGGGGAGCTGTTTTTT. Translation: CASSRGQGTGELFF.

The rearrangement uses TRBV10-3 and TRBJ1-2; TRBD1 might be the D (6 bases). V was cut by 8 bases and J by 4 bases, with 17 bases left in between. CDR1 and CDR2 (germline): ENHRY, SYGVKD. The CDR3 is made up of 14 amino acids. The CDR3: CAIWDNDRFYGYTF. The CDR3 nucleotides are TGTGCCATCTGGGATAACGACAGGTTCTATGGCTACACCTTC.

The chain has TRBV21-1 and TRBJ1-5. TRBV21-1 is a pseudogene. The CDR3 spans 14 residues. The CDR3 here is CASSEKGINQPQHF. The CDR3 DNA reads TGTGCCAGCAGCGAAAAGGGAATTAATCAGCCCCAGCATTTT.

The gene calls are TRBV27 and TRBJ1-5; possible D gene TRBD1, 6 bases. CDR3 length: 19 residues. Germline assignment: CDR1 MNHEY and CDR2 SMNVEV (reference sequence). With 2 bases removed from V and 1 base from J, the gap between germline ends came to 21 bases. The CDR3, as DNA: TGTGCCAGCAGTTTAACGGGGGGGCCCCAGATAGGCAGCAATCAGCCCCAGCATTTT. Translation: CASSLTGGPQIGSNQPQHF.

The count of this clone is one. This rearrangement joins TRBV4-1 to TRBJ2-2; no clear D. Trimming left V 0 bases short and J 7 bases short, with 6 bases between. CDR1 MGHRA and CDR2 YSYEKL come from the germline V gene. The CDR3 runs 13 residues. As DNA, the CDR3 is TGCGCCAGCAGCCAAGATCACCTCGGGGAGCTGTTTTTT. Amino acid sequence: CASSQDHLGELFF.

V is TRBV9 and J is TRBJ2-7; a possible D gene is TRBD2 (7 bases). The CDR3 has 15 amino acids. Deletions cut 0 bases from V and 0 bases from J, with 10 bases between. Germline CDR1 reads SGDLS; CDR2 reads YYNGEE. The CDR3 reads CASSVAGGFSYEQYF. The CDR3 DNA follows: TGTGCCAGCAGCGTAGCGGGGGGCTTCTCCTACGAGCAGTACTTC.

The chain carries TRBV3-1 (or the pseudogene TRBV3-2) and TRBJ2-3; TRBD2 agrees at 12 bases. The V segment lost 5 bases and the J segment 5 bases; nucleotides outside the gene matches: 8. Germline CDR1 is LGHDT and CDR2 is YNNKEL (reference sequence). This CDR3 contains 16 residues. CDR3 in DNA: TGTGCCAGCAGCGCCTCTAGCGGGGGGGAAGAAGATACGCAGTATTTT. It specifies CASSASSGGEEDTQYF.

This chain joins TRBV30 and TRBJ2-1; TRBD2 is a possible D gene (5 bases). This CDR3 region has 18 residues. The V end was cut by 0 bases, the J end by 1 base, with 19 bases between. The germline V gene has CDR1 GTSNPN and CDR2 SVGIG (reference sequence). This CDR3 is CAWSVSSRLGQSYNEQFF. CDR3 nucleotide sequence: TGTGCCTGGAGTGTATCTAGCCGACTCGGTCAGTCCTACAATGAGCAGTTCTTC.

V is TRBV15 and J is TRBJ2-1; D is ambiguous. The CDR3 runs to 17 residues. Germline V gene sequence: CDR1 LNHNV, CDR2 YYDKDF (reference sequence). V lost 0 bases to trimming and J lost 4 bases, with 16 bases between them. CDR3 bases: TGTGCCACCAGCAGAGAGAGGCACCCCGATAATTACAATGAGCAGTTCTTC. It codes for CATSRERHPDNYNEQFF.

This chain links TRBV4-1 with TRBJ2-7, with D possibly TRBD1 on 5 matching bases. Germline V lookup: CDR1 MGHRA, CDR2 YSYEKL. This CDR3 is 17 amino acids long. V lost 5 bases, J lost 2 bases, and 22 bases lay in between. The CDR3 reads CASSLLATGQPPYEQYF. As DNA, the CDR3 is TGCGCCAGCAGCTTATTGGCGACTGGACAACCACCCTACGAGCAGTACTTC.

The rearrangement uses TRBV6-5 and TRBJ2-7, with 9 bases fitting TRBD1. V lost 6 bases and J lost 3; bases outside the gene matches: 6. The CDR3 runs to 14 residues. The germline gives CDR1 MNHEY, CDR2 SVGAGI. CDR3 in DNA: TGTGCCAGCAGATACGGGACAGGGATCTACGAGCAGTACTTC. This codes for CASRYGTGIYEQYF.

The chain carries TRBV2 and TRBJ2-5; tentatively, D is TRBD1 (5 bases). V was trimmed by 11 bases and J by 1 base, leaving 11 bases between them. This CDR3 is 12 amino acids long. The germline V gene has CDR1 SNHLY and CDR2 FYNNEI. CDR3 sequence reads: CAANDSQETQYF. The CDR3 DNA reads TGTGCCGCTAACGACAGCCAAGAGACCCAGTACTTC. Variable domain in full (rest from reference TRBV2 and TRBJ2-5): EPEVTQTPSHQVTQMGQEVILRCVPISNHLYFYWYRQILGQKVEFLVSFYNNEISEKSEIFDDQFSVERPDGSNFTLKIRSTKLEDSAMYFCAANDSQETQYFGPGTRLLVL.

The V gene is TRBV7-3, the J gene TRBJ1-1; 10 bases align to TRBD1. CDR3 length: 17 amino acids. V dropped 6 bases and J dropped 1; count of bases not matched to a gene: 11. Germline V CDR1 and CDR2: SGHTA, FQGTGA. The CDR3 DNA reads TGTGCCAGCAGGAGACACCTAAGGGACAGGGGGAACACTGAAGCTTTCTTT. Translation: CASRRHLRDRGNTEAFF. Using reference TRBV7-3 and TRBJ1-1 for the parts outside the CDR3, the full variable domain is GAGVSQTPSNKVTEKGKYVELRCDPISGHTALYWYRQSLGQGPEFLIYFQGTGAADDSGLPNDRFFAVRPEGSVSTLKIQRTERGDSAVYLCASRRHLRDRGNTEAFFGQGTRLTVV.

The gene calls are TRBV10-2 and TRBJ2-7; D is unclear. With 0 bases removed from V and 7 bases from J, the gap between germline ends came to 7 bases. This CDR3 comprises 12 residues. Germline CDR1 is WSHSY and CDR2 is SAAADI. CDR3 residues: CASSESGWEQYF. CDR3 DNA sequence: TGCGCCAGCAGTGAGTCGGGGTGGGAGCAGTACTTC.

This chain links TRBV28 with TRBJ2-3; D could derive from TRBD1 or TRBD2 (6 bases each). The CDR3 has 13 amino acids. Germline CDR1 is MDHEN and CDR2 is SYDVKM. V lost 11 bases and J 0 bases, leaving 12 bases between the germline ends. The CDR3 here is CAVQGTSTDTQYF. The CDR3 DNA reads TGTGCCGTGCAGGGGACTAGCACAGATACGCAGTATTTT.

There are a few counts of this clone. The CDR3 spells CATSDSFYNEQFF. The CDR3 DNA follows: TGTGCCACCAGTGACTCCTTTTACAATGAGCAGTTCTTC. J is TRBJ2-1 and V is TRBV24-1; D call uncertain. Deletions cut 4 bases from V and 4 bases from J, with 7 bases between. Germline values: CDR1 KGHDR, CDR2 SFDVKD. The CDR3 has 13 residues.

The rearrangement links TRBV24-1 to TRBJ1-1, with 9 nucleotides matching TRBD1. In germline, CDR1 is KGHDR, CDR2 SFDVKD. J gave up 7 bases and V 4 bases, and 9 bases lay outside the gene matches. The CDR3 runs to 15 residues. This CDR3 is CATSDPGQGRGEAFF. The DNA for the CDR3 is TGTGCCACCAGTGACCCCGGACAGGGGAGAGGTGAAGCTTTCTTT.

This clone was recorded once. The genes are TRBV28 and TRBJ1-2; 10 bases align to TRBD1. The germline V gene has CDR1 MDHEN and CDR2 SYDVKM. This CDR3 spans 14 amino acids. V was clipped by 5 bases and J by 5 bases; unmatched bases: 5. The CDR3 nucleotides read TGTGCCAGCAGTCTGACAGGGGGCGCGTATGGCTACACCTTC. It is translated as CASSLTGGAYGYTF.

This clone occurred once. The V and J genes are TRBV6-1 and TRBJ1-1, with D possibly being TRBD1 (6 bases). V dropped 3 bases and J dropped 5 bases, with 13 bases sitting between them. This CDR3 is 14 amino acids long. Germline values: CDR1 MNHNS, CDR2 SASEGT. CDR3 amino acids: CASSETGGRTEAFF. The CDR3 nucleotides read TGTGCCAGCAGTGAGACGGGGGGGCGGACTGAAGCTTTCTTT.

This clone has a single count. CDR3 DNA sequence: TGTGCCAGCAGCAAGGTCGCCTTTCCGTTAATTAGGGGCTACACCTTC. Amino acids: CASSKVAFPLIRGYTF. The chain employs TRBV21-1 and TRBJ1-2. TRBV21-1 is termed a pseudogene. The CDR3 length is 16 residues.